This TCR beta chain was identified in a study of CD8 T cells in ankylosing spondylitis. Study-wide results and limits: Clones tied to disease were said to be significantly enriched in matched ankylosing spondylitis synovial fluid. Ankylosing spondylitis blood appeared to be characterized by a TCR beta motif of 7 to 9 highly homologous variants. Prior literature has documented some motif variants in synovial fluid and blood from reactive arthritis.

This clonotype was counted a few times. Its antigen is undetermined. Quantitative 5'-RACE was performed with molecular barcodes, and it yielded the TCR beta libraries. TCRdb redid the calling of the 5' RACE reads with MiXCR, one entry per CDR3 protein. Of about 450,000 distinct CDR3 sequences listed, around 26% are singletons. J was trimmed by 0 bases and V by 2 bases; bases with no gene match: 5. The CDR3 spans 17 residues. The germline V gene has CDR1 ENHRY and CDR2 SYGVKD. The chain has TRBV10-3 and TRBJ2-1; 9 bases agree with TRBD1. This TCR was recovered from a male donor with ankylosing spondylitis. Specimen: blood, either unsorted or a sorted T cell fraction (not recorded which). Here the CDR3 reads CAISERQGGGSYNEQFF. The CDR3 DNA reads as TGTGCCATCAGTGAGCGACAGGGGGGCGGCTCCTACAATGAGCAGTTCTTC.